This T cell receptor beta chain emerged from a study of CD8+ T cells in alopecia areata. Findings and limits, study-wide: The study also sequences resident alphabeta T cells of normal skin in scalp samples. Between patients, shared TCR sequences were less clear than in mice. This was possibly due in part to HLA diversity in the patient population. Across lesional scalp, and particularly alopecia totalis/universalis, clonality surpassed that of normal scalp.

CD4+ and CD8+ T cells were sorted from PBMCs stained for CD3, CD4 and CD8. This clone was found once. Its matching antigen is unknown. Extraction of RNA preceded its reverse transcription into cDNA, which served as the sequencing template. The method was immunoSEQ multiplex PCR; TCRdb's version includes in-frame clones alone and lacks a portion of them. The table shows 200,000 or so clones, with roughly three fifths occurring only once. Trimming at V came to 3 bases and at J to 6 bases, leaving 11 bases not matched to a gene. CDR3 size: 16 residues. The V gene's germline CDR1 is MNHNS and CDR2 SASEGT. The rearrangement uses TRBV6-1 and TRBJ2-7; 10 bases fit TRBD1. The origin of this receptor is a human donor in good health. The specimen was CD8+ T cells sorted from blood. CDR3 residues: CASSELGQGIPSEQYF. In DNA form, the CDR3 reads TGTGCCAGCAGTGAGCTGGGACAGGGGATACCTTCCGAGCAGTACTTC.